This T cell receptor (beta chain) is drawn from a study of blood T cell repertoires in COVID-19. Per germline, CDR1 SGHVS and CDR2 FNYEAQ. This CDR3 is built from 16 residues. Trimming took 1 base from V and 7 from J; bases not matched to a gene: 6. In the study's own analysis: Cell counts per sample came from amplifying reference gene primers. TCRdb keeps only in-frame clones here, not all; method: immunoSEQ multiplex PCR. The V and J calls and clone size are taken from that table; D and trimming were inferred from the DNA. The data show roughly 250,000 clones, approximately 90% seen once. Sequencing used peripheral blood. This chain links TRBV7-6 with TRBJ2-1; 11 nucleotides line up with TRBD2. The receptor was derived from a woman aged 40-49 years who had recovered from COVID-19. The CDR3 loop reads CASSLDLAGGTNEQFF. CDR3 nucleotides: TGTGCCAGCAGCTTAGACCTAGCGGGAGGCACAAATGAGCAGTTCTTC.